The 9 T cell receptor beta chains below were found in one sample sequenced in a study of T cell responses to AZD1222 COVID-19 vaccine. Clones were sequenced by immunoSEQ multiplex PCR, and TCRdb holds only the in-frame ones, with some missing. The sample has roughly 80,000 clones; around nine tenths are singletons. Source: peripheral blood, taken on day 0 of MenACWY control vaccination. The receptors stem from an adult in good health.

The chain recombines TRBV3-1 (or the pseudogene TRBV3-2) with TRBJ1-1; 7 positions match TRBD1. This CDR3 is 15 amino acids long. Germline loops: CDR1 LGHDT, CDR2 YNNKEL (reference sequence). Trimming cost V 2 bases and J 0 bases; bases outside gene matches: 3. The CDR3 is CASSQQQGLNTEAFF. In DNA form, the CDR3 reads TGTGCCAGCAGCCAACAACAGGGGCTGAACACTGAAGCTTTCTTT.

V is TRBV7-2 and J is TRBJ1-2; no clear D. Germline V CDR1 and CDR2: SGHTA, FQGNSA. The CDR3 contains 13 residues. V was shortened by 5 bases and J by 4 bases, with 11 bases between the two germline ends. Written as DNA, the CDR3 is TGTGCCAGCAGCCCAACAGAGCTCTATGGCTACACCTTC. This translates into CASSPTELYGYTF.

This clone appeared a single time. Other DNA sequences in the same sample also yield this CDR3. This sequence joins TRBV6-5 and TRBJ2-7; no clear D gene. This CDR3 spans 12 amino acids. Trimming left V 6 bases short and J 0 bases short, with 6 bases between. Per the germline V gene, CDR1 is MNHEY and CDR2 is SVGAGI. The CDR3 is CASRRSSYEQYF. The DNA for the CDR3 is TGTGCCAGCAGGCGAAGCTCCTACGAGCAGTACTTC.

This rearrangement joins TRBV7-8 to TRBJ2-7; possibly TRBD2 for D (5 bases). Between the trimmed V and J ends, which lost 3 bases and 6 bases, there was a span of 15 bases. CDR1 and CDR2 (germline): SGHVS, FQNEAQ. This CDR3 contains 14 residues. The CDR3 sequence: CASSLGAEWAEQYF. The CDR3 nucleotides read TGTGCCAGCAGCTTGGGAGCGGAGTGGGCCGAGCAGTACTTC.

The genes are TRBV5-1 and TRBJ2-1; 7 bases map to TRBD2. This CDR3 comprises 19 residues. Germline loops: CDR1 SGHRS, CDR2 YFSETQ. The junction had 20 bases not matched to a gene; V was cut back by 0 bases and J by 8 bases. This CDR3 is CASSLVGNRDYTSRDEQFF. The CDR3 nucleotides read TGCGCCAGCAGCTTGGTCGGGAATCGGGACTATACCTCGAGGGATGAGCAGTTCTTC.

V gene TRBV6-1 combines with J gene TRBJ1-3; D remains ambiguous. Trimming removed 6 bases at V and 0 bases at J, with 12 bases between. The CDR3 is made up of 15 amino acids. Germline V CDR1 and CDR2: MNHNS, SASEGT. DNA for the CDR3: TGTGCCAGCAGCCAGGACGGGATCTCTGGAAACACCATATATTTT. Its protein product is CASSQDGISGNTIYF.

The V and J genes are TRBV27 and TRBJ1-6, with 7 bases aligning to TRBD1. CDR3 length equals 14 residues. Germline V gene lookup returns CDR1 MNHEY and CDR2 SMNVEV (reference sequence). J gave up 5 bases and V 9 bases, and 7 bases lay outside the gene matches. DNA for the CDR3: TGTGCCAGTCACAGGGGCTATGATAATTCACCCCTCCACTTT. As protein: CASHRGYDNSPLHF.

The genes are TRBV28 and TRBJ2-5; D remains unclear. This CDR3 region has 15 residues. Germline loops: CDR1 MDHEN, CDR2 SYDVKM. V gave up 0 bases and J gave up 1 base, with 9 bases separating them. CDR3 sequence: CASSLWAAAQETQYF. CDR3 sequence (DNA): TGTGCCAGCAGTTTATGGGCAGCAGCCCAAGAGACCCAGTACTTC.

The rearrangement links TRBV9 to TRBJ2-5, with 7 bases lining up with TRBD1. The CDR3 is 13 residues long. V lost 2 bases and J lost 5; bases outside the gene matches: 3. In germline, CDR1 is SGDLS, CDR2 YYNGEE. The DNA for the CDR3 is TGTGCCAGCAGCGTTCAGGGGGTGGAGACCCAGTACTTC. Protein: CASSVQGVETQYF.